A selection of T cell receptor beta chains follows, all from one sample in a study of blood T cell repertoires in COVID-19. Assay used: immunoSEQ multiplex PCR; TCRdb lists only in-frame clones, some missing. The data hold about 250,000 clones, with roughly 90% observed a single time. The material sequenced was peripheral blood. Receptor source: a man aged 30 to 39 with acute or convalescent COVID-19. Both conserved end residues are part of each CDR3. Fields, in order: D gene, V gene, J gene, clone size, CDR3 DNA, CDR3 protein. A D gene is named only where the DNA matches it firmly. Size is stated for part of the rows, as once, few or many counts, or as a class when the clone is expanded.

d_call: TRBD1; v_call: TRBV7-8; j_call: TRBJ1-5; clone_size: NA; cdr3_nt: TGTGCCAGCAGCCCGGGACAGGGGGTTCGCAATCAGCCCCAGCATTTT; cdr3_aa: CASSPGQGVRNQPQHF
d_call: NA; v_call: TRBV15; j_call: TRBJ1-5; clone_size: NA; cdr3_nt: TGTGCCACCAGCAGAGATTCAGGGCAGGGTCGCAATCAGCCCCAGCATTTT; cdr3_aa: CATSRDSGQGRNQPQHF
d_call: TRBD2; v_call: TRBV9; j_call: TRBJ2-2; clone_size: NA; cdr3_nt: TGTGCCAGCAGCGTAGATCGGGGGGGCCTCACCGGGGAGCTGTTTTTT; cdr3_aa: CASSVDRGGLTGELFF
d_call: TRBD2; v_call: TRBV6-5; j_call: TRBJ2-3; clone_size: once; cdr3_nt: TGTGCCAGCAGTTTAAGGGTAGCGGGAGTCACAGATACGCAGTATTTT; cdr3_aa: CASSLRVAGVTDTQYF
d_call: TRBD1; v_call: TRBV2; j_call: TRBJ1-2; clone_size: few; cdr3_nt: TGTGCCAGCCGAGGGGACAGCGGCTATGGCTACACCTTC; cdr3_aa: CASRGDSGYGYTF
d_call: TRBD1; v_call: TRBV2; j_call: TRBJ1-4; clone_size: NA; cdr3_nt: TGTGCCAGCAGTAGACAGGGAGAAAAACTGTTTTTT; cdr3_aa: CASSRQGEKLFF
d_call: TRBD1; v_call: TRBV12-5; j_call: TRBJ2-5; clone_size: NA; cdr3_nt: TGTGCTAGTGGTTTGGTACTAGTAGCTGGACAGGGAAGGGAGACCCAGTACTTC; cdr3_aa: CASGLVLVAGQGRETQYF
d_call: TRBD2; v_call: TRBV19; j_call: TRBJ2-7; clone_size: NA; cdr3_nt: TGTGCCAGTTGTAGAAGCGGGGGGGCCATTAACGAGCAGTACTTC; cdr3_aa: CASCRSGGAINEQYF
d_call: NA; v_call: TRBV5-1; j_call: TRBJ2-2; clone_size: NA; cdr3_nt: TGCGCCAGCAGTTTGACTAGAGGGACCGGGGAGCTGTTTTTT; cdr3_aa: CASSLTRGTGELFF
d_call: TRBD1; v_call: TRBV28; j_call: TRBJ1-4; clone_size: NA; cdr3_nt: TGTGCCAGCAGTCCAGGGGGTTTGAATGAAAAACTGTTTTTT; cdr3_aa: CASSPGGLNEKLFF
d_call: NA; v_call: TRBV6-5; j_call: TRBJ2-2; clone_size: NA; cdr3_nt: TGTGCCAGCAGCCGACCTAGGGGGAGCCGGGAGCTGTTTTTT; cdr3_aa: CASSRPRGSRELFF
d_call: TRBD2; v_call: TRBV5-4; j_call: TRBJ2-1; clone_size: once; cdr3_nt: TGTGCCAGCAGCTTGCGGCGGGGGGATGAGCAGTTCTTC; cdr3_aa: CASSLRRGDEQFF
d_call: TRBD1; v_call: TRBV15; j_call: TRBJ1-4; clone_size: NA; cdr3_nt: TGTGCCACCAGCAGATCCGGGACAGGGGGCGAAAAACTGTTTTTT; cdr3_aa: CATSRSGTGGEKLFF
d_call: TRBD2; v_call: TRBV6-5; j_call: TRBJ2-3; clone_size: NA; cdr3_nt: TGTGCCAGCAGTCGACTAGCGGGGGGCACAGATACGCAGTATTTT; cdr3_aa: CASSRLAGGTDTQYF
d_call: TRBD2; v_call: TRBV9; j_call: TRBJ2-7; clone_size: NA; cdr3_nt: TGTGCCAGCAGCCCTGGGACTAGCCGGAGAGAGCAGTACTTC; cdr3_aa: CASSPGTSRREQYF
d_call: TRBD1; v_call: TRBV5-1; j_call: TRBJ2-7; clone_size: NA; cdr3_nt: TGCGCCAGCAGCGCCAACAGGGGCGAGCAGTACTTC; cdr3_aa: CASSANRGEQYF
d_call: NA; v_call: TRBV2; j_call: TRBJ2-3; clone_size: NA; cdr3_nt: TGTGCCAGCAGTTTGTCGACTAGCACAGATACGCAGTATTTT; cdr3_aa: CASSLSTSTDTQYF
d_call: TRBD1; v_call: TRBV5-4; j_call: TRBJ2-7; clone_size: NA; cdr3_nt: TGTGCCAGCAGCAGCCGGGACAGGGCCTATAACGAGCAGTACTTC; cdr3_aa: CASSSRDRAYNEQYF
d_call: TRBD1; v_call: TRBV6-2/TRBV6-3; j_call: TRBJ1-4; clone_size: NA; cdr3_nt: TGTGCCAGCAGTTACAGAGTGACAGGGGTGGGGGAAAAACTGTTTTTT; cdr3_aa: CASSYRVTGVGEKLFF
d_call: NA; v_call: TRBV28; j_call: TRBJ1-5; clone_size: NA; cdr3_nt: TGTGCCAGCACTAACCTGGGAGGGGCGAGGGGTCAGCCCCAGCATTTT; cdr3_aa: CASTNLGGARGQPQHF
d_call: NA; v_call: TRBV10-1; j_call: TRBJ2-7; clone_size: NA; cdr3_nt: TGCGCCAGCAGTGCTAGCCGGGCACCCTACGAGCAGTACTTC; cdr3_aa: CASSASRAPYEQYF
d_call: TRBD1; v_call: TRBV7-2; j_call: TRBJ1-3; clone_size: once; cdr3_nt: TGTGCCAGCAGGTCAACAGGGGGTGGAAACACCATATATTTT; cdr3_aa: CASRSTGGGNTIYF
d_call: NA; v_call: TRBV7-2; j_call: TRBJ2-7; clone_size: NA; cdr3_nt: TGTGCCAGCAGCTTGGCAGGACTCCCCTCCTACGAGCAGTACTTC; cdr3_aa: CASSLAGLPSYEQYF
d_call: TRBD2; v_call: TRBV27; j_call: TRBJ2-1; clone_size: NA; cdr3_nt: TGTGCCAGCAGTTTAGGGATGGTAGCGGGACGCGAGCAGTTCTTC; cdr3_aa: CASSLGMVAGREQFF
d_call: TRBD1; v_call: TRBV5-1; j_call: TRBJ1-2; clone_size: NA; cdr3_nt: TGCGCCAGCAGCTCAATCCGGGACAGTAATTTAAAGAACTATGGCTACACCTTC; cdr3_aa: CASSSIRDSNLKNYGYTF
d_call: TRBD2; v_call: TRBV7-2; j_call: TRBJ2-1; clone_size: NA; cdr3_nt: TGTGCCAGCAGCTTAGATTCTAGCGGGGGCACTTACAATGAGCAGTTCTTC; cdr3_aa: CASSLDSSGGTYNEQFF
d_call: TRBD2; v_call: TRBV7-2; j_call: TRBJ2-1; clone_size: NA; cdr3_nt: TGTGCCAGCAGCCAATTAGCGGGCAATGAGCAGTTCTTC; cdr3_aa: CASSQLAGNEQFF
d_call: TRBD1; v_call: TRBV2; j_call: TRBJ1-1; clone_size: NA; cdr3_nt: TGTGCCAGCAGTGAACCAACGACAGGGATGGACCCCGAAGCTTTCTTT; cdr3_aa: CASSEPTTGMDPEAFF
d_call: NA; v_call: TRBV18; j_call: TRBJ1-5; clone_size: NA; cdr3_nt: TGTGCCAGCTCACCCGGAGCAGGGGATTCCCTCAATCAGCCCCAGCATTTT; cdr3_aa: CASSPGAGDSLNQPQHF
d_call: NA; v_call: TRBV28; j_call: TRBJ1-5; clone_size: NA; cdr3_nt: TGTGCCAGCAGTTTGAAAGAGGCCCAGCATTTT; cdr3_aa: CASSLKEAQHF
d_call: TRBD1; v_call: TRBV10-3; j_call: TRBJ2-7; clone_size: NA; cdr3_nt: TGTGCCATCAGCCCAGAACAGGGGGTCAGCTACGAGCAGTACTTC; cdr3_aa: CAISPEQGVSYEQYF
d_call: TRBD2; v_call: TRBV11-2; j_call: TRBJ2-7; clone_size: NA; cdr3_nt: TGTGCCAGCAGCGATTTCGGGAGGGGAGGGGCGTACGAGCAGTACTTC; cdr3_aa: CASSDFGRGGAYEQYF
d_call: TRBD1; v_call: TRBV6-5; j_call: TRBJ1-3; clone_size: few; cdr3_nt: TGTGCCAGCAGTTACTCGACAGGGTTCGGCACCATATATTTT; cdr3_aa: CASSYSTGFGTIYF
d_call: NA; v_call: TRBV18; j_call: TRBJ1-4; clone_size: NA; cdr3_nt: TGTGCCAGCTCGCCGGGGGCTAATGAAAAACTGTTTTTT; cdr3_aa: CASSPGANEKLFF
d_call: NA; v_call: TRBV6-5; j_call: TRBJ1-1; clone_size: NA; cdr3_nt: TGTGCCTCACGGGGGGGGTGGACTGAAGCTTTCTTT; cdr3_aa: CASRGGWTEAFF
d_call: NA; v_call: TRBV11-2; j_call: TRBJ2-7; clone_size: NA; cdr3_nt: TGTGCCAGCAGCTTAGTGGTCTCTAGCGTACCTTCCTACGAGCAGTACTTC; cdr3_aa: CASSLVVSSVPSYEQYF
d_call: TRBD1; v_call: TRBV27; j_call: TRBJ2-6; clone_size: NA; cdr3_nt: TGTGCCAGCAGTCTATACCGGGACAGGGCTGGGGCCAACGTCCTGACTTTC; cdr3_aa: CASSLYRDRAGANVLTF
d_call: NA; v_call: TRBV7-9; j_call: TRBJ1-5; clone_size: NA; cdr3_nt: TGTGCCAGCAGCTTATGGAGGGATCAGCCCCAGCATTTT; cdr3_aa: CASSLWRDQPQHF
d_call: TRBD1; v_call: TRBV13; j_call: TRBJ1-2; clone_size: NA; cdr3_nt: TGTGCCAGCAGACTACAGGGGGCTTATGGCTACACCTTC; cdr3_aa: CASRLQGAYGYTF
d_call: NA; v_call: TRBV19; j_call: TRBJ1-4; clone_size: NA; cdr3_nt: TGTGCCAGTAAAAGGGAGGGAAAACTGTTTTTT; cdr3_aa: CASKREGKLFF
d_call: TRBD1; v_call: TRBV27; j_call: TRBJ1-1; clone_size: NA; cdr3_nt: TGTGCCAGCAGTCGACGGACAGGGGGAGGCACTGAAGCTTTCTTT; cdr3_aa: CASSRRTGGGTEAFF
d_call: TRBD2; v_call: TRBV19; j_call: TRBJ2-3; clone_size: NA; cdr3_nt: TGTGCCAGTAGGCCCCGGGACAGCGGGGGGACGCAGTATTTT; cdr3_aa: CASRPRDSGGTQYF
d_call: NA; v_call: TRBV7-9; j_call: TRBJ1-6; clone_size: few; cdr3_nt: TGTGCCAGCAGCTTAGCTGAGGAGGGAGGGTCACCCCTCCACTTT; cdr3_aa: CASSLAEEGGSPLHF
d_call: TRBD1; v_call: TRBV30; j_call: TRBJ2-7; clone_size: NA; cdr3_nt: TGTGCCTGGTCAACCTGGGGACAGGGAGGCTCCTACGAGCAGTACTTC; cdr3_aa: CAWSTWGQGGSYEQYF
d_call: NA; v_call: TRBV27; j_call: TRBJ2-7; clone_size: NA; cdr3_nt: TGTGCCAGCAGTCCTCTAACGCGATACGAGCAGTACTTC; cdr3_aa: CASSPLTRYEQYF
d_call: NA; v_call: TRBV6-4; j_call: TRBJ2-3; clone_size: NA; cdr3_nt: TGTGCCAGCAGCTCTACGGATGGACTGAGGCAGTATTTT; cdr3_aa: CASSSTDGLRQYF
d_call: NA; v_call: TRBV28; j_call: TRBJ2-3; clone_size: NA; cdr3_nt: TGTGCCAGCAGAAATTCGGGTCTTGATACGCAGTATTTT; cdr3_aa: CASRNSGLDTQYF
d_call: NA; v_call: TRBV5-1; j_call: TRBJ2-7; clone_size: NA; cdr3_nt: TGCGCCAGCAGCTTGGACTGGGGGGCCTACGAGCAGTACTTC; cdr3_aa: CASSLDWGAYEQYF
d_call: TRBD1; v_call: TRBV4-1; j_call: TRBJ1-6; clone_size: once; cdr3_nt: TGCGCCAGCAGCCAACCAGGGGGAGGTTCACCCCTCCACTTT; cdr3_aa: CASSQPGGGSPLHF
d_call: TRBD2; v_call: TRBV14; j_call: TRBJ2-3; clone_size: NA; cdr3_nt: TGTGCCAGCAGCCCCCAACTAGCGGGAGGGTCAGATACGCAGTATTTT; cdr3_aa: CASSPQLAGGSDTQYF
d_call: NA; v_call: TRBV28; j_call: TRBJ1-2; clone_size: once; cdr3_nt: TGTGCCAGCAGCTCATGGGGCGTTGGCTATGGCTACACCTTC; cdr3_aa: CASSSWGVGYGYTF
d_call: TRBD2; v_call: TRBV28; j_call: TRBJ2-5; clone_size: NA; cdr3_nt: TGTGCCAGCAGTTTCCCCCAAAGCGGGGTAGAGACCCAGTACTTC; cdr3_aa: CASSFPQSGVETQYF
d_call: TRBD1; v_call: TRBV13; j_call: TRBJ2-3; clone_size: NA; cdr3_nt: TGTGCCAGCAGCTCAATTGGACAGGAAAGGAGAGATACGCAGTATTTT; cdr3_aa: CASSSIGQERRDTQYF
d_call: NA; v_call: TRBV5-1; j_call: TRBJ1-1; clone_size: NA; cdr3_nt: TGCGCCAGCAGCCTAGGGGTATCAATCACTGAAGCTTTCTTT; cdr3_aa: CASSLGVSITEAFF
d_call: NA; v_call: TRBV30; j_call: TRBJ2-2; clone_size: NA; cdr3_nt: TGTGCCTTACCTCTACAGGGTCTAGCCACCGGGGAGCTGTTTTTT; cdr3_aa: CALPLQGLATGELFF